The entry below describes one T cell receptor (beta chain). This sample is drawn from a study of OX40 agonist ivuxolimab in advanced cancers. Measured with immunoSEQ multiplex PCR; TCRdb has only the in-frame clones, and not every one. This sample yields more than 70,000 clones, of which almost 95% are seen a single time; around 2.8% belongs to the top ten. Between the trimmed V and J ends, which lost 3 bases and 4 bases, there was a span of 14 bases. Germline V gene sequence: CDR1 MDHEN, CDR2 SYDVKM. This CDR3 spans 15 amino acids. The V and J genes are TRBV28 and TRBJ2-3, with D possibly TRBD1 on 6 matching bases. The source was CD4+ or CD8+ T cells sorted from blood, collected in a trial of the OX40 agonist ivuxolimab. The origin of this receptor is an adult with an advanced solid tumor such as melanoma, head and neck, liver or kidney cancer. Here the CDR3 DNA reads TGTGCCAGCAGTTTTTCACCGACAGGCGCAGATACGCAGTATTTT. Translated, it gives CASSFSPTGADTQYF. Full variable domain (missing parts from reference TRBV28 and TRBJ2-3): DVKVTQSSRYLVKRTGEKVFLECVQDMDHENMFWYRQDPGLGLRLIYFSYDVKMKEKGDIPEGYSVSREKKERFSLILESASTNQTSMYLCASSFSPTGADTQYFGPGTRLTVL.